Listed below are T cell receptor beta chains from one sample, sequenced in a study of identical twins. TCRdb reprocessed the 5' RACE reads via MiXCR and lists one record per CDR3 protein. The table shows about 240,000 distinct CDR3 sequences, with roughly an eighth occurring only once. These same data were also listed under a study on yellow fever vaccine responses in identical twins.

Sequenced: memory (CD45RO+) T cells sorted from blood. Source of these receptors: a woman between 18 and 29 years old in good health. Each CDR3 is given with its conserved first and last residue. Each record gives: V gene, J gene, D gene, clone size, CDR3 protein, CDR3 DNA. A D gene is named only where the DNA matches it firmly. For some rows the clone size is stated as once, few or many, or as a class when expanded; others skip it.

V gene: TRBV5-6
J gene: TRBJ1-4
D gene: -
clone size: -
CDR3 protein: CASSLYLVNEKLFF
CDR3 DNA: TGTGCCAGCAGCTTGTATTTAGTGAATGAAAAACTGTTTTTT

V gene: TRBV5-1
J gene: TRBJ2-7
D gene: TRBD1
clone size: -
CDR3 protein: CASSPGPGGQGYEQYF
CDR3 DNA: TGCGCCAGCAGCCCTGGCCCCGGGGGACAGGGCTACGAGCAGTACTTC

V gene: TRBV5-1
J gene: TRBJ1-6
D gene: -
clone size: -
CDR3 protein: CASSLETDPRDSPLHF
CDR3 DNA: TGCGCCAGCAGCTTGGAGACAGACCCTAGAGATTCACCCCTCCACTTT

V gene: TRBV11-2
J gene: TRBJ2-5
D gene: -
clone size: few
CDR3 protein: CASSLSSGHQETQYF
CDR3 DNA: TGTGCCAGCAGCTTGTCGTCCGGGCACCAAGAGACCCAGTACTTC

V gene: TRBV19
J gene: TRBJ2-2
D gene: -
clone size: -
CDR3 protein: CASSSTTKNTGELFF
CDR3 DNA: TGTGCCAGTAGTTCCACTACCAAGAACACCGGGGAGCTGTTTTTT

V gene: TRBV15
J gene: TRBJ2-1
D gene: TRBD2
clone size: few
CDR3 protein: CATSRDLGGGSHNEQFF
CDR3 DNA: TGTGCCACCAGCAGAGATCTTGGGGGAGGGTCCCACAATGAGCAGTTCTTC

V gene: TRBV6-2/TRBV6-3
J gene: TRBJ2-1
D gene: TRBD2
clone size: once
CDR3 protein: CASSFSSGRAFYSEQFF
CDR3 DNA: TGTGCCAGCAGTTTTAGTAGCGGGAGGGCCTTTTACAGTGAGCAGTTCTTC

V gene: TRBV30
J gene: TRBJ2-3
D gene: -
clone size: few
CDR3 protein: CAWSDPSGFSTQYF
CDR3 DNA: TGTGCCTGGAGTGATCCGTCGGGGTTTAGTACGCAGTATTTT

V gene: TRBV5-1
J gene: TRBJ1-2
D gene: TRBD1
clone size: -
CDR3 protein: CASSWGTGQGGYTF
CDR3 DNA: TGCGCCAGCAGCTGGGGGACAGGGCAGGGAGGCTACACCTTC

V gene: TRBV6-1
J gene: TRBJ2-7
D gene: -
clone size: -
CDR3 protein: CASSLRLAYEQYF
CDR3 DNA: TGTGCCAGCAGTCTAAGACTAGCCTACGAGCAGTACTTC

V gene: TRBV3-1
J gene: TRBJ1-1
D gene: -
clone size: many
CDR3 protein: CASSHRGEAFF
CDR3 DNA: TGTGCCAGCAGCCACCGGGGAGAAGCTTTCTTT

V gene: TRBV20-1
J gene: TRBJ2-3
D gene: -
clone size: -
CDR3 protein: CSAREGSVSTDTQYF
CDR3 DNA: TGCAGTGCTAGAGAGGGTAGCGTAAGCACAGATACGCAGTATTTT

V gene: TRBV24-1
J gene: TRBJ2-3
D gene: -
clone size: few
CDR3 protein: CATSDRTDTQYF
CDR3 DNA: TGTGCCACCAGTGACCGCACAGATACGCAGTATTTT

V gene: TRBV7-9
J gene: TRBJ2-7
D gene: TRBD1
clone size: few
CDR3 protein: CASSARDSTYEQYF
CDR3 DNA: TGTGCCAGCAGCGCCCGGGACAGTACCTACGAGCAGTACTTC

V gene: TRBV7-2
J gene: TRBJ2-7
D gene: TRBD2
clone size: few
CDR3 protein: CASSLDGTSGRNEQYF
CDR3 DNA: TGTGCCAGCAGCTTAGACGGGACTAGCGGGAGAAATGAGCAGTACTTC

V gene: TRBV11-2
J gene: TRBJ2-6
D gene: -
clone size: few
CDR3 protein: CASSLVSARLVSGANVLTF
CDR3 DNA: TGTGCCAGCAGCTTAGTCTCGGCCAGGCTTGTCTCTGGGGCCAACGTCCTGACTTTC

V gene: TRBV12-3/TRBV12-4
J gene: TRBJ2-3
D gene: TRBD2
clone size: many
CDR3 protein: CASSQKLAARTDTQYF
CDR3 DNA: TGTGCCAGCAGTCAGAAACTAGCGGCTCGCACAGATACGCAGTATTTT

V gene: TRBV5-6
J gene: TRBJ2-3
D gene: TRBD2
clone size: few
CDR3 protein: CASSTRLAGGFTDTQYF
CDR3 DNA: TGTGCCAGCAGCACGCGACTAGCGGGGGGGTTCACAGATACGCAGTATTTT

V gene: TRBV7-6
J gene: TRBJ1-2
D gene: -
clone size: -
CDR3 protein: CASSLTDGSNYGYTF
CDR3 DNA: TGTGCCAGCAGCTTAACGGACGGATCTAACTATGGCTACACCTTC

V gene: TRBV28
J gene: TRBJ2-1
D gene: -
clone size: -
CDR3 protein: CASSLAGKLRNEQFF
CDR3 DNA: TGTGCCAGCAGTTTAGCGGGAAAGCTGAGGAATGAGCAGTTCTTC

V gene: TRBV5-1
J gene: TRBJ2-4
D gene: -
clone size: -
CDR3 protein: CASSQGTLAKNIQYF
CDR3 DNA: TGCGCCAGCAGTCAGGGGACGTTAGCCAAAAACATTCAGTACTTC

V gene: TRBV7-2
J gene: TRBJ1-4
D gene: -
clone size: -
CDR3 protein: CASSLASGTNEKLFF
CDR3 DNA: TGTGCCAGCAGCTTAGCTTCAGGGACTAATGAAAAACTGTTTTTT

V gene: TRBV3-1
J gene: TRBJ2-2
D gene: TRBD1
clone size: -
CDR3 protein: CASSPRGRVGELFF
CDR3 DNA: TGTGCCAGCAGCCCCAGGGGGCGGGTCGGGGAGCTGTTTTTT

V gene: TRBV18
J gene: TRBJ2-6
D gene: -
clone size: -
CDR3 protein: CASSTGYGANVLTF
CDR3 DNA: TGTGCCAGCTCAACAGGGTACGGGGCCAACGTCCTGACTTTC

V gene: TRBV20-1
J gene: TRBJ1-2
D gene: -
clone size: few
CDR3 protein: CSARDRDTLFYGYTF
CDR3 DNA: TGCAGTGCTAGAGATCGAGATACCCTATTCTATGGCTACACCTTC

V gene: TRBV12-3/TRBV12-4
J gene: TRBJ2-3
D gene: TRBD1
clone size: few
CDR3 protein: CASSLGGTGGDTQYF
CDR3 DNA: TGTGCCAGCAGTTTAGGGGGGACAGGAGGAGATACGCAGTATTTT

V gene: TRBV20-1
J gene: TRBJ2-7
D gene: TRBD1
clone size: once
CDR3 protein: CSAAGTGGRYEQYF
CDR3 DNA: TGCAGTGCTGCGGGGACAGGGGGCAGGTACGAGCAGTACTTC

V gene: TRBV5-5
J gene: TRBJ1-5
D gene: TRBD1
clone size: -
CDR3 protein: CASSLGTGILNQPQHF
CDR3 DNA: TGTGCCAGCAGCTTGGGGACAGGGATTCTCAATCAGCCCCAGCATTTT

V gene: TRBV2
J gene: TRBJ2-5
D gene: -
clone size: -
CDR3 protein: CASRAIRQNNQETQYF
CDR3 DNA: TGTGCCAGCAGAGCAATTAGACAGAACAACCAAGAGACCCAGTACTTC

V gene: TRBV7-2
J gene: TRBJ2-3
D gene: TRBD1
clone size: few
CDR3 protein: CASSLGQTHTDTQYF
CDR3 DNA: TGTGCCAGCAGCTTGGGACAGACTCACACAGATACGCAGTATTTT

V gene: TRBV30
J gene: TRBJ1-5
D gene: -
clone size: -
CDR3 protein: CAWSVEKGGNQPQHF
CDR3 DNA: TGTGCCTGGAGTGTAGAGAAGGGTGGCAATCAGCCCCAGCATTTT

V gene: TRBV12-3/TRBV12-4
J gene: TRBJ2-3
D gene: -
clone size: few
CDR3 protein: CASSSDIMGTDTQYF
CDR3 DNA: TGTGCCAGCAGTAGTGACATAATGGGAACAGATACGCAGTATTTT

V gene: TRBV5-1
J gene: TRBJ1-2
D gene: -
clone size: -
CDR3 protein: CASSSEGTTNYGYTF
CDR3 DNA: TGCGCCAGCAGCTCTGAGGGGACCACTAACTATGGCTACACCTTC